This TCR beta chain is drawn from a study of blood T cell repertoires in COVID-19. The overall study: The study drew acute and convalescent COVID-19 samples from the United States, Italy and Spain. From T cells, B-cell-depleted T cells, or PBMCs came the material, which was cDNA or gDNA.

Assay used: immunoSEQ multiplex PCR; TCRdb lists only in-frame clones, some missing. The profile shows 250,000 to 300,000 clones, 75% to 90% of them singletons. Source material: peripheral blood. The TCR comes from a middle-aged woman who had recovered from COVID-19.

The CDR3 reads CASSWGLAGEETQYF. The CDR3 coding sequence is TGTGCCAGCAGTTGGGGACTAGCGGGAGAGGAGACCCAGTACTTC. This sequence joins TRBV5-6 and TRBJ2-5, with TRBD2 identical over 14 bases. Germline values: CDR1 SGHDT, CDR2 YYEEEE. V was pared by 5 bases and J by 5 bases, with 5 bases of the junction left unmatched. The CDR3 is made up of 15 amino acids.